This TCR beta chain was found in a study of blood T cell repertoires in COVID-19. Study information: COVID-19 samples, acute and convalescent, were from the United States, Italy and Spain.

The table came from immunoSEQ multiplex PCR; TCRdb's copy has only in-frame clones and leaves some out. Of around 300,000 clones listed, about 90% are singletons. Participant age was about 18 to 89 years, and participants resided in about 25 US areas. Clinical histories supplied by participants themselves formed the basis of cohort assignment. Each recovered donor of Cohort 3 presented with two negative PCRs, clearance, or symptom resolution. V lost 6 bases, J lost 2 bases, and 4 bases stayed unmatched. CDR3 length: 14 residues. From germline, CDR1 is MNHEY and CDR2 SVGAGI. The sequence came from a man aged 25-45 years who had recovered from COVID-19. The genes are TRBV6-5 and TRBJ2-7; TRBD2 matches 10 bases. The specimen was PBMCs or T cells enriched from blood (not recorded which). Here the CDR3 DNA reads TGTGCCAGCAGCAGCGGGGGGGCCCCCTACGAGCAGTACTTC. This codes for CASSSGGAPYEQYF.